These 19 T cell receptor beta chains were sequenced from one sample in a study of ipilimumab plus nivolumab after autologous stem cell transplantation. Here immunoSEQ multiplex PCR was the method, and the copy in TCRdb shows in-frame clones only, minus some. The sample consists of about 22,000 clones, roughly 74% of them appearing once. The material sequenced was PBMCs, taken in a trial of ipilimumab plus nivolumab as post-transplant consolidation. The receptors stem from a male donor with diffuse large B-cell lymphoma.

The CDR3 coding sequence is TGCGCCAGCAGCTTGGAACTAGCCTCGGTAGATACGCAGTATTTT. This encodes CASSLELASVDTQYF. The J gene is TRBJ2-3, the V gene TRBV5-1; a weak D match, TRBD2 (6 bases). V was trimmed by 0 bases and J by 5 bases, leaving 13 bases between them. The CDR3 has 15 residues. The germline gives CDR1 SGHRS, CDR2 YFSETQ.

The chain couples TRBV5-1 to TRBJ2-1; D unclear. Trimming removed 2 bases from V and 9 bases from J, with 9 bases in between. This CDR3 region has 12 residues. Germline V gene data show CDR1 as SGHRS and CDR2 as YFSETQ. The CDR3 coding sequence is TGCGCCAGCAGCTTAGGAATGGGTGAGCAGTTCTTC. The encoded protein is CASSLGMGEQFF.

CDR3 sequence reads: CAIRPLTQYF. DNA for the CDR3: TGTGCCATCCGACCTCTTACGCAGTATTTT. V and J are TRBV12-1 and TRBJ2-3. TRBV12-1 is noted as a pseudogene. This CDR3 has 10 residues.

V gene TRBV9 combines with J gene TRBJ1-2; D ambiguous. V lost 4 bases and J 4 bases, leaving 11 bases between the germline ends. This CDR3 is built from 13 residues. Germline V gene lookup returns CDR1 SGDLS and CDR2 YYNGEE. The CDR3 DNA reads TGTGCCAGCAGCTCCCGAACCCTCTATGGCTACACCTTC. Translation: CASSSRTLYGYTF.

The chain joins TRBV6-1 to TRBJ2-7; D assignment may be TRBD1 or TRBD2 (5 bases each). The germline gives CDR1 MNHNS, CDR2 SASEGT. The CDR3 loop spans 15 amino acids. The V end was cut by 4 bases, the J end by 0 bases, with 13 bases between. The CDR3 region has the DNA TGTGCCAGCAGTGGAAGGGACGGAAGCTCCTACGAGCAGTACTTC. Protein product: CASSGRDGSSYEQYF.

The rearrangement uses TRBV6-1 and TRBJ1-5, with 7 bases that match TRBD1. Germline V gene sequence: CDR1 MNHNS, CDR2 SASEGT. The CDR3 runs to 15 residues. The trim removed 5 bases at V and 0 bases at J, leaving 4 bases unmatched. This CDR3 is CASSLGTDSNQPQHF. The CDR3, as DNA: TGTGCCAGCAGTCTTGGGACAGATAGCAATCAGCCCCAGCATTTT.

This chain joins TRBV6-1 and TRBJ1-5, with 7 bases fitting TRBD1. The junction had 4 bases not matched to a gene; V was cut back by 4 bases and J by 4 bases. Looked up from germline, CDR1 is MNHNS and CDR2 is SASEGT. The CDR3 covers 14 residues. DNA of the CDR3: TGTGCCAGCAGTGGGGGACAGACAAATCAGCCCCAGCATTTT. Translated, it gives CASSGGQTNQPQHF.

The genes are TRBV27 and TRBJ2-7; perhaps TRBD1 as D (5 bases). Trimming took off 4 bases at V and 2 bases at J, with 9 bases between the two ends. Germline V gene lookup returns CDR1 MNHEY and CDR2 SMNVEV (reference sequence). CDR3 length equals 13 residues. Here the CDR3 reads CASSSQATYEQYF. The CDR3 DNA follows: TGTGCCAGCAGTTCACAGGCGACCTACGAGCAGTACTTC.

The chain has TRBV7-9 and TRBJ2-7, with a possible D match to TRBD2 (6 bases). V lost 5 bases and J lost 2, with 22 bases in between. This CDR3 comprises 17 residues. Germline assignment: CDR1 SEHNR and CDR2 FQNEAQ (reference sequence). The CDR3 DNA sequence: TGTGCCAGCAGCCACGGACCCTCGGCGGGACCTACCTACGAGCAGTACTTC. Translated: CASSHGPSAGPTYEQYF.

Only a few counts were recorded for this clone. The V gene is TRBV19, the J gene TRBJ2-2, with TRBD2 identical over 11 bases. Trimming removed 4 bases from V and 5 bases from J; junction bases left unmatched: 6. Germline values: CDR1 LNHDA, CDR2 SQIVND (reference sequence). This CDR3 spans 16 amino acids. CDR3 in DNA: TGTGCCAGTAGTAAAACTAGCGGGGGTTATACCGGGGAGCTGTTTTTT. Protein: CASSKTSGGYTGELFF.

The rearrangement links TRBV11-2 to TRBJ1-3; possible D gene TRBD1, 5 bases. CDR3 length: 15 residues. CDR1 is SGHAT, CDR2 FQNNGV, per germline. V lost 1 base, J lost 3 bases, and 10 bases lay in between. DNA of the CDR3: TGTGCCAGCAGCTTAGCAGGGTTTGGTGGAAACACCATATATTTT. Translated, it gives CASSLAGFGGNTIYF.

Written as DNA, the CDR3 is TGTGCCAGCAAAGATCAGGGTCATGGCTACACCTTC. This sequence encodes CASKDQGHGYTF. The chain employs TRBV10-3 and TRBJ1-2; D perhaps matches TRBD1 (5 bases). Germline-derived CDR1 and CDR2 are ENHRY and SYGVKD. CDR3 length: 12 residues. Trimming pared 10 bases from V and 6 bases from J, leaving 15 bases between.

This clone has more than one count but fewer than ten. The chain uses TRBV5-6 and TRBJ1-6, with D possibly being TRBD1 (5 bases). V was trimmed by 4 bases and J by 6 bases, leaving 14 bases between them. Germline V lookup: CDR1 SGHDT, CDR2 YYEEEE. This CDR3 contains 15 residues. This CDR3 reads CASSRMTVSNSPLHF. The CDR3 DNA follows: TGTGCCAGCAGCCGAATGACAGTCTCTAATTCACCCCTCCACTTT.

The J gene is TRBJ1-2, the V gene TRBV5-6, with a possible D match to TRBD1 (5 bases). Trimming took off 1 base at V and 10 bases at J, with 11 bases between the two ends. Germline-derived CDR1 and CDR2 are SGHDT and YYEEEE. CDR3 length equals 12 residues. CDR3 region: CASSLWGDVYTF. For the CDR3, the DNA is TGTGCCAGCAGCTTGTGGGGGGATGTCTACACCTTC. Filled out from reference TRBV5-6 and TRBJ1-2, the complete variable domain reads DAGVTQSPTHLIKTRGQQVTLRCSPKSGHDTVSWYQQALGQGPQFIFQYYEEEERQRGNFPDRFSGHQFPNYSSELNVNALLLGDSALYLCASSLWGDVYTFGSGTRLTVV.

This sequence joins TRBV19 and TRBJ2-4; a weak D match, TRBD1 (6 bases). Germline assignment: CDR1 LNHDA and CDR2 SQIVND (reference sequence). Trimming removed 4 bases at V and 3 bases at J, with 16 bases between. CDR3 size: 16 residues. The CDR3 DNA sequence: TGTGCCAGTAGTAGAACAGGGTTTGAGAACAAAAACATTCAGTACTTC. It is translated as CASSRTGFENKNIQYF.

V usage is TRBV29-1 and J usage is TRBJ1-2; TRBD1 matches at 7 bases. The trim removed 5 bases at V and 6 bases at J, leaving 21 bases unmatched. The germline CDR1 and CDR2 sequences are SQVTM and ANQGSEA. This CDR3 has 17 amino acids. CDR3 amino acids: CSVRGPSFGQVGNGYTF. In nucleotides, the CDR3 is TGCAGCGTTCGGGGCCCCTCTTTTGGACAGGTGGGGAATGGCTACACCTTC.

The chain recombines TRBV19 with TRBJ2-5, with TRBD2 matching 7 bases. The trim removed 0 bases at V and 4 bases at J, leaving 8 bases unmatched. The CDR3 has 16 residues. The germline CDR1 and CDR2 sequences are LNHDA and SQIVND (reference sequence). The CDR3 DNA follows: TGTGCCAGTAGTATAGATGGGGAGGGCGGGCTAGAGACCCAGTACTTC. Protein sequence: CASSIDGEGGLETQYF.

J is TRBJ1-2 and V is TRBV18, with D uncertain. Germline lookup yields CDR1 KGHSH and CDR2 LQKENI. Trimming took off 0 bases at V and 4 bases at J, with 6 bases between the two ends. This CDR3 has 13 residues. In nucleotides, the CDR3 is TGTGCCAGCTCACCACCGAGCGGCTATGGCTACACCTTC. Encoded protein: CASSPPSGYGYTF.

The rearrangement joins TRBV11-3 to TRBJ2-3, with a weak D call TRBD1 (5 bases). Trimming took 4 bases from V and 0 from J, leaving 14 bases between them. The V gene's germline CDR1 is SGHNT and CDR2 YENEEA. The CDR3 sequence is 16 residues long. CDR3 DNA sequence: TGTGCCAGCAGCTCCCAGGGTTCTTTGAGCACAGATACGCAGTATTTT. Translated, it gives CASSSQGSLSTDTQYF.